This TCR beta chain derives from a study of control samples from healthy donors and cancer patients. Germline V gene lookup returns CDR1 SGDLS and CDR2 YYNGEE. Germline trimming cut 1 base from V and 4 bases from J; bases unmatched to any gene: 6. This CDR3 is built from 16 residues. TCRdb keeps only in-frame clones here, not all; method: immunoSEQ multiplex PCR. Of 100,000 to 150,000 clones detected, about 93% appear once; the ten largest clones hold about 2.5%. The source of this sequence is a middle-aged man in good health. What was sequenced was blood. This chain uses TRBV9 with TRBJ2-3; 10 nucleotides match TRBD2. CDR3 in amino acids: CASSVTSGGVADTQYF. Written as DNA, the CDR3 is TGTGCCAGCAGCGTAACCAGCGGGGGGGTAGCAGATACGCAGTATTTT. Complete variable domain (other parts from reference TRBV9 and TRBJ2-3): DSGVTQTPKHLITATGQRVTLRCSPRSGDLSVYWYQQSLDQGLQFLIQYYNGEERAKGNILERFSAQQFPDLHSELNLSSLELGDSALYFCASSVTSGGVADTQYFGPGTRLTVL.